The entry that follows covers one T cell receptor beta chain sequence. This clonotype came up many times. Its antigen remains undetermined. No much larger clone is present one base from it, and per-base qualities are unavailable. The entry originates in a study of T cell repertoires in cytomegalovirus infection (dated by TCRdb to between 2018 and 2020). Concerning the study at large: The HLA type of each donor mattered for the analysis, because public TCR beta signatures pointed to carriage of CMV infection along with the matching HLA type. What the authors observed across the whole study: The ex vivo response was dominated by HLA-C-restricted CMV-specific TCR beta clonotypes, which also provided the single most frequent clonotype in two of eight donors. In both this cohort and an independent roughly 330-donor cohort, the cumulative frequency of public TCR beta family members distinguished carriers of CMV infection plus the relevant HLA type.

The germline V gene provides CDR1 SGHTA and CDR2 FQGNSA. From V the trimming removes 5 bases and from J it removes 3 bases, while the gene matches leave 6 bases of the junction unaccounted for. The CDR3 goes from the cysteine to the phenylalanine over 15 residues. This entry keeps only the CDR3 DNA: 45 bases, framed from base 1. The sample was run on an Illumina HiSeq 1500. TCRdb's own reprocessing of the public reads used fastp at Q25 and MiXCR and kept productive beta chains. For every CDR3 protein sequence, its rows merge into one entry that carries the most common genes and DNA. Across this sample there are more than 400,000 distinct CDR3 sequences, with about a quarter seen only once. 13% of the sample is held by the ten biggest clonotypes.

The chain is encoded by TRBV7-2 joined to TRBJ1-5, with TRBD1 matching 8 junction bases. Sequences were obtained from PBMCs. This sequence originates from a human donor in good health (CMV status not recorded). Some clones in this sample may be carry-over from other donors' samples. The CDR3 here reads CASSARTGLNQPQHF. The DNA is TGTGCCAGCAGCGCTCGGACAGGGCTCAATCAGCCCCAGCATTTT.